These 27 T cell receptor beta chains were sequenced from one sample in a study of OX40 agonist ivuxolimab in advanced cancers. Sequenced by immunoSEQ multiplex PCR; TCRdb stores in-frame clones only, minus some. The data show around 110,000 clones, with just under 95% seen just once and 0.15% to 0.16% held by the top ten. This material consisted of CD4+ or CD8+ T cells sorted from blood, taken in a trial of the OX40 agonist ivuxolimab. Receptor source: an adult with an advanced solid tumor such as melanoma, head and neck, liver or kidney cancer.

The V gene is TRBV19, the J gene TRBJ1-4, with no clear D. V was cut by 4 bases and J by 0 bases, with 6 bases left in between. Germline loops: CDR1 LNHDA, CDR2 SQIVND (reference sequence). The CDR3 is 14 residues long. The CDR3 loop reads CASSKVATNEKLFF. CDR3 DNA sequence: TGTGCCAGTAGTAAAGTTGCAACTAATGAAAAACTGTTTTTT.

The chain is built from TRBV6-5 and TRBJ1-5; D unresolved. The CDR3 spans 15 residues. Per germline, CDR1 MNHEY and CDR2 SVGAGI. Trimming cost V 4 bases and J 0 bases, with 10 bases left between them. CDR3 sequence reads: CASSSKGYSNQPQHF. The CDR3 nucleotides are TGTGCCAGCAGTTCCAAGGGTTATAGCAATCAGCCCCAGCATTTT.

The chain recombines TRBV2 with TRBJ1-1; D unclear. The CDR3 runs to 13 residues. From germline, CDR1 is SNHLY and CDR2 FYNNEI. V lost 6 bases, J lost 0 bases, and 8 bases lay in between. CDR3 in DNA: TGTGCCAGCAGGGGTGGAATGAACACTGAAGCTTTCTTT. It yields the protein CASRGGMNTEAFF.

The chain carries TRBV19 and TRBJ2-1; no firm D call. V lost 5 bases and J lost 8, with 28 bases in between. This CDR3 is 18 amino acids long. Germline loops: CDR1 LNHDA, CDR2 SQIVND (reference sequence). The CDR3 region is CASSPRLAGSLSSHEQFF. The DNA for the CDR3 is TGTGCCAGTAGTCCCCGTTTAGCAGGCTCCTTATCTTCCCATGAGCAGTTCTTC. The whole variable domain, filled in from reference TRBV19 and TRBJ2-1, reads DGGITQSPKYLFRKEGQNVTLSCEQNLNHDAMYWYRQDPGQGLRLIYYSQIVNDFQKGDIAEGYSVSREKKESFPLTVTSAQKNPTAFYLCASSPRLAGSLSSHEQFFGPGTRLTVL.

J is TRBJ2-7 and V is TRBV11-1; 8 nucleotides match TRBD1. V lost 5 bases, J lost 0 bases, and 9 bases stayed unmatched. Germline loops: CDR1 SGHAT, CDR2 FQDESV (reference sequence). CDR3 size: 16 residues. CDR3 loop: CASSSPGQVNSYEQYF. The CDR3 region has the DNA TGTGCCAGCAGCAGTCCGGGACAGGTAAACTCCTACGAGCAGTACTTC.

V and J are TRBV18 and TRBJ2-7; 7 positions match TRBD1. This CDR3 spans 13 amino acids. In germline, CDR1 is KGHSH, CDR2 LQKENI. V lost 6 bases and J lost 3; bases outside the gene matches: 5. The CDR3 loop reads CASSQTGDYEQYF. DNA of the CDR3: TGTGCCAGCTCGCAAACAGGGGACTACGAGCAGTACTTC.

The chain is built from TRBV19 and TRBJ1-5; D remains ambiguous. Germline V CDR1 and CDR2: LNHDA, SQIVND (reference sequence). This CDR3 spans 17 amino acids. Trimming shortened V by 0 bases and J by 0 bases, and 12 bases separated the two germline ends. CDR3 in amino acids: CASSIEGSQSSNQPQHF. The CDR3, as DNA: TGTGCCAGTAGTATAGAAGGTTCACAGAGTAGCAATCAGCCCCAGCATTTT. Based on the CDR3 plus reference TRBV19 and TRBJ1-5, the full variable domain is DGGITQSPKYLFRKEGQNVTLSCEQNLNHDAMYWYRQDPGQGLRLIYYSQIVNDFQKGDIAEGYSVSREKKESFPLTVTSAQKNPTAFYLCASSIEGSQSSNQPQHFGDGTRLSIL.

The V gene is TRBV18, the J gene TRBJ1-3; the D is unclear. The V gene lost 3 bases and the J gene lost 3 bases, with 9 bases spanning the gap. Germline CDR1 is KGHSH and CDR2 is LQKENI. The CDR3 is 14 residues long. The CDR3 reads CASSPEGIGNTIYF. CDR3 DNA sequence: TGTGCCAGCTCACCGGAAGGAATTGGAAACACCATATATTTT.

The chain has TRBV25-1 and TRBJ2-3; D remains ambiguous. Trimming cost V 0 bases and J 1 base, with 11 bases left between them. This CDR3 spans 16 amino acids. Per the germline V gene, CDR1 is MGHDK and CDR2 is SYGVNS. The CDR3 reads CASSEYKVMGTDTQYF. CDR3 nucleotides: TGTGCCAGCAGTGAATACAAGGTGATGGGCACAGATACGCAGTATTTT.

The V and J genes are TRBV10-1 and TRBJ2-5; unclear D gene. CDR1 is WNHNN, CDR2 SYGVQD, per germline (reference sequence). The V end was cut by 4 bases, the J end by 7 bases, with 13 bases between. This CDR3 has 13 amino acids. The CDR3 DNA reads TGCGCCAGCAGTGGGGATCCCGTTGGGACCCAGTACTTC. Residues: CASSGDPVGTQYF.

The chain recombines TRBV15 with TRBJ2-2; D remains unclear. This CDR3 has 14 amino acids. Per the germline V gene, CDR1 is LNHNV and CDR2 is YYDKDF (reference sequence). Trimming removed 1 base at V and 8 bases at J, with 11 bases between. CDR3 in amino acids: CATSRGVSTGELFF. The CDR3 nucleotides are TGTGCCACCAGCAGAGGGGTTTCTACGGGGGAGCTGTTTTTT. Looking up the rest from reference TRBV15 and TRBJ2-2 gives the full variable domain: DAMVIQNPRYQVTQFGKPVTLSCSQTLNHNVMYWYQQKSSQAPKLLFHYYDKDFNNEADTPDNFQSRRPNTSFCFLDIRSPGLGDTAMYLCATSRGVSTGELFFGEGSRLTVL.

The chain uses TRBV4-2 and TRBJ2-5; possibly TRBD2 for D (5 bases). The J call may be mistaken, given a closer DNA end match to TRBJ2-7. CDR1 and CDR2 (germline): LGHNA, YNFKEQ. This CDR3 has 15 residues. CDR3 sequence reads: CASSQELGSSYEQYF. CDR3 nucleotides: TGTGCCAGCAGCCAAGAACTGGGGAGCTCCTACGAGCAGTACTTC.

The chain carries TRBV5-1 and TRBJ2-3; 7 nucleotides line up with TRBD2. Germline V lookup: CDR1 SGHRS, CDR2 YFSETQ. CDR3 length: 14 amino acids. J gave up 5 bases and V 2 bases, and 5 bases lay outside the gene matches. The CDR3 nucleotides are TGCGCCAGCAGCTTCGGGAGGAGAGGAGATACGCAGTATTTT. Protein product: CASSFGRRGDTQYF.

This chain joins TRBV15 and TRBJ2-2; the D gene could be TRBD1 or TRBD2 (5 bases each). This CDR3 comprises 14 residues. The germline gives CDR1 LNHNV, CDR2 YYDKDF (reference sequence). Deletions cut 2 bases from V and 7 bases from J, with 11 bases between. CDR3: CATSRLGENGELFF. The CDR3 region has the DNA TGTGCCACCAGCAGACTGGGGGAAAACGGGGAGCTGTTTTTT. Using reference TRBV15 and TRBJ2-2 for the parts outside the CDR3, the full variable domain is DAMVIQNPRYQVTQFGKPVTLSCSQTLNHNVMYWYQQKSSQAPKLLFHYYDKDFNNEADTPDNFQSRRPNTSFCFLDIRSPGLGDTAMYLCATSRLGENGELFFGEGSRLTVL.

The chain has TRBV7-3 and TRBJ2-2; D is perhaps TRBD2 (7 bases). From germline, CDR1 is SGHTA and CDR2 FQGTGA. With 5 bases removed from V and 3 bases from J, the gap between germline ends came to 16 bases. This CDR3 spans 16 amino acids. In DNA form, the CDR3 reads TGTGCCAGCAGCACCCTGGGGGGGGCGGACACCGGGGAGCTGTTTTTT. Residues: CASSTLGGADTGELFF.

V and J are TRBV27 and TRBJ1-1; D might be TRBD1 (6 bases). V was trimmed by 3 bases and J by 3 bases, leaving 17 bases between them. The V gene's germline CDR1 is MNHEY and CDR2 SMNVEV (reference sequence). The length of the CDR3 is 16 residues. The DNA of the CDR3 is TGTGCCAGCAGTTTTCGGACAGATAAGCGGGACACTGAAGCTTTCTTT. It yields the protein CASSFRTDKRDTEAFF.

The chain recombines TRBV6-6 with TRBJ1-5; no definite D call. Germline CDR1 MNHNY, CDR2 SVGAGI (reference sequence). The CDR3 length is 13 residues. V lost 5 bases to trimming and J lost 2 bases, with 7 bases between them. CDR3 protein: CASSPRGNQPQHF. In nucleotides, the CDR3 is TGTGCCAGCAGTCCAAGGGGCAATCAGCCCCAGCATTTT.

The chain employs TRBV5-6 and TRBJ1-6; 8 nucleotides line up with TRBD1. The CDR3 is 16 amino acids. CDR1 and CDR2 (germline): SGHDT, YYEEEE. Trimming removed 4 bases from V and 5 bases from J; junction bases left unmatched: 8. In DNA form, the CDR3 reads TGTGCCAGCAGCCGCTGGACAGGGCAGAATAATTCACCCCTCCACTTT. Amino acid sequence: CASSRWTGQNNSPLHF. Together with reference TRBV5-6 and TRBJ1-6, the CDR3 gives the full variable domain: DAGVTQSPTHLIKTRGQQVTLRCSPKSGHDTVSWYQQALGQGPQFIFQYYEEEERQRGNFPDRFSGHQFPNYSSELNVNALLLGDSALYLCASSRWTGQNNSPLHFGNGTRLTVT.

The chain combines TRBV5-4 with TRBJ2-5, with TRBD2 matching 9 bases. J gave up 5 bases and V 0 bases, and 8 bases lay outside the gene matches. The CDR3 extends over 16 amino acids. Germline CDR1 reads SGHNT; CDR2 reads YYREEE (reference sequence). The CDR3 DNA is TGTGCCAGCAGCTTGGTTCCCAGCGGGGGGTGGGAGACCCAGTACTTC. Amino acid sequence: CASSLVPSGGWETQYF.

The chain has TRBV27 and TRBJ2-5; 7 bases map to TRBD1. Germline lookup yields CDR1 MNHEY and CDR2 SMNVEV (reference sequence). CDR3 length equals 13 residues. V shed 6 bases, J shed 1 base, and the junction held 2 bases outside the gene matches. The CDR3 region has the DNA TGTGCCAGCAGGGGACAGCTCCAAGAGACCCAGTACTTC. Translated, it gives CASRGQLQETQYF.

This clone appeared a few times. The rearrangement links TRBV10-3 to TRBJ1-1, with D perhaps TRBD1 (6 bases). CDR3 length: 15 residues. The V gene's germline CDR1 is ENHRY and CDR2 SYGVKD. V was shortened by 5 bases and J by 3 bases, with 16 bases between the two germline ends. Written as DNA, the CDR3 is TGTGCCATCAGTTCCCTAGGGGGAAGGGACACTGAAGCTTTCTTT. Residues: CAISSLGGRDTEAFF.

The chain has TRBV18 and TRBJ1-1; D is unresolved. V lost 3 bases to trimming and J lost 3 bases, with 8 bases between them. CDR1 and CDR2 from the germline V gene are KGHSH and LQKENI. The CDR3 consists of 13 residues. This CDR3 is CASSPQRDTEAFF. DNA of the CDR3: TGTGCCAGCTCACCCCAAAGAGACACTGAAGCTTTCTTT. Full variable domain (missing parts from reference TRBV18 and TRBJ1-1): NAGVMQNPRHLVRRRGQEARLRCSPMKGHSHVYWYRQLPEEGLKFMVYLQKENIIDESGMPKERFSAEFPKEGPSILRIQQVVRGDSAAYFCASSPQRDTEAFFGQGTRLTVV.

The V and J genes are TRBV6-5 and TRBJ1-2, with D perhaps TRBD1 (5 bases). This CDR3 is built from 13 residues. CDR1 is MNHEY and CDR2 is SVGAGI in the germline V gene. Deletions cut 0 bases from V and 6 bases from J, with 8 bases between. The CDR3 DNA sequence: TGTGCCAGCAGTTACTCGGGGCACCATGGCTACACCTTC. This sequence encodes CASSYSGHHGYTF.

This clone appeared a single time. CDR3 residues: CASSLGGVASGNTIYF. The CDR3, as DNA: TGTGCCAGCAGCTTAGGGGGGGTTGCCTCTGGAAACACCATATATTTT. The chain combines TRBV7-9 with TRBJ1-3; maybe TRBD1 (5 bases). Germline assignment: CDR1 SEHNR and CDR2 FQNEAQ (reference sequence). V was shortened by 1 base and J by 0 bases, with 10 bases between the two germline ends. This CDR3 has 16 residues.

The rearrangement uses TRBV2 and TRBJ1-6, with D unclear. CDR1 is SNHLY and CDR2 is FYNNEI in the germline V gene. The V gene lost 4 bases and the J gene lost 9 bases, with 7 bases spanning the gap. The CDR3 contains 12 residues. CDR3: CASSGPTSPLHF. CDR3 DNA sequence: TGTGCCAGCAGTGGACCTACTTCACCCCTCCACTTT.

The chain uses TRBV29-1 and TRBJ2-1; unclear D gene. Germline CDR1 SQVTM, CDR2 ANQGSEA. This CDR3 region has 13 residues. V was shortened by 3 bases and J by 5 bases, with 11 bases between the two germline ends. Written as DNA, the CDR3 is TGCAGCGTTGAGTTGGACCGTGACAATGAGCAGTTCTTC. This sequence encodes CSVELDRDNEQFF.

The chain employs TRBV5-4 and TRBJ2-3; D uncertain. This CDR3 comprises 13 residues. Trimming pared 0 bases from V and 6 bases from J, leaving 8 bases between. Germline V gene data show CDR1 as SGHNT and CDR2 as YYREEE (reference sequence). This CDR3 reads CASSLAGGDTQYF. The CDR3, as DNA: TGTGCCAGCAGCTTGGCGGGTGGCGATACGCAGTATTTT. Full variable domain (outside the CDR3, taken from reference TRBV5-4 and TRBJ2-3): ETGVTQSPTHLIKTRGQQVTLRCSSQSGHNTVSWYQQALGQGPQFIFQYYREEENGRGNFPPRFSGLQFPNYSSELNVNALELDDSALYLCASSLAGGDTQYFGPGTRLTVL.